This T cell receptor beta chain was observed in a study of shared clonotypes between healthy human individuals. The study used approximately 92 million PBMCs per unsorted sample for genomic DNA. With 5 bases removed from V and 4 bases from J, the gap between germline ends came to 18 bases. The CDR3 extends over 16 amino acids. From germline, CDR1 is MDHEN and CDR2 SYDVKM. There are a few counts of this clone. The antigen remains unidentified. Whole-study findings and limits: The study sampled only blood, and tissue repertoires likely differ.

The sequenced material, unsorted PBMC DNA, was run on ten immunoSEQ deep assay plates. TCRdb keeps only in-frame clones here, not all; method: immunoSEQ multiplex PCR. The sample holds roughly 500,000 clones; around 80% are singletons and the top ten take approximately 12%. The chain joins TRBV28 to TRBJ1-5; D possibly corresponds to TRBD1 (5 bases). The TCR originated in a woman between 40 and 50 years old in good health. Some clones in this sample may be carry-over from other donors' samples. The specimen sequenced was PBMCs. The CDR3 region is CASSPTWGLGNQPQHF. DNA of the CDR3: TGTGCCAGCAGTCCGACATGGGGCCTGGGAAATCAGCCCCAGCATTTT.